This T cell receptor (beta chain) was captured by sequencing in a study of T cell responses to AZD1222 COVID-19 vaccine. The V segment lost 6 bases and the J segment 3 bases; nucleotides outside the gene matches: 5. Germline V CDR1 and CDR2: LNHDA, SQIVND (reference sequence). This CDR3 comprises 15 residues. Data came from immunoSEQ multiplex PCR; TCRdb stores just in-frame clones and leaves some out. Of 120,000 or so clones listed, about 88% are singletons. This clone was recorded only once. The sequenced sample was peripheral blood, obtained 28 days after the second AZD1222 dose. This clonotype was sampled from an adult who received the AZD1222 COVID-19 vaccine. The chain recombines TRBV19 with TRBJ2-2; 9 bases align to TRBD1. The CDR3 protein is CASSPGQGYTGELFF. The CDR3 DNA is TGTGCCAGTAGCCCGGGACAGGGCTACACCGGGGAGCTGTTTTTT.